Below, 17 T cell receptor beta chains from the same sample are listed, as sequenced in a study of T-cell reconstitution after alpha-beta-depleted transplantation in children. For TCRbeta, the library was prepared with unique molecular identifiers. TCRdb re-called the PCR reads through MiXCR, storing one row per CDR3 protein. The profile shows 200,000 to 250,000 distinct CDR3 sequences, more than 10% of them singletons. Source: PBMCs from the stem cell graft donor, taken from the stem cell graft. The origin of the receptors is a human donor who donated a stem cell graft to a child with acute lymphoblastic leukemia.

The table lists this clonotype with a few counts. V gene TRBV12-3 or TRBV12-4 combines with J gene TRBJ1-5; D may be TRBD1 (6 bases). The CDR3 has 16 residues. Trimming removed 1 base at V and 4 bases at J, with 14 bases between. CDR3 sequence: CASSLESGAPNQPQHF. CDR3 nucleotide sequence: TGTGCCAGCAGTTTAGAGTCGGGGGCCCCTAATCAGCCCCAGCATTTT.

This clonotype was seen repeatedly, ten times or more. The rearrangement joins TRBV29-1 to TRBJ1-5; 12 bases are shared with TRBD1. J was trimmed by 1 base and V by 8 bases; bases with no gene match: 12. The CDR3 has 17 amino acids. In germline, CDR1 is SQVTM, CDR2 ANQGSEA. The CDR3 DNA is TGCAGCCTTAGGCCGGGACAGGGGGCTAAGAGCAATCAGCCCCAGCATTTT. As protein: CSLRPGQGAKSNQPQHF.

This clonotype was detected many times. This chain links TRBV29-1 with TRBJ1-4; D is possibly TRBD1 (6 bases). CDR1 is SQVTM and CDR2 is ANQGSEA in the germline V gene. The germline V and J ends were trimmed by 0 bases and 7 bases, with 15 bases remaining between them. This CDR3 is 15 amino acids long. The DNA of the CDR3 is TGCAGCGTTGAAGATCTTCGGGGGCGGGGTGAAAAACTGTTTTTT. It is translated as CSVEDLRGRGEKLFF.

This clonotype appeared many times. This chain's CDR3 is CASSQVYGVRTGRYEQYF. The CDR3 nucleotides read TGCGCCAGCAGCCAAGTTTACGGGGTCCGGACAGGGCGCTACGAGCAGTACTTC. The chain couples TRBV4-3 to TRBJ2-7; 8 nucleotides line up with TRBD1. The length of the CDR3 is 18 residues. CDR1 and CDR2 from the germline V gene are LGHNA and YSLEER. Trimming cost V 1 base and J 3 bases; bases outside gene matches: 14.

This clonotype turned up a few times. This chain connects TRBV3-1 to TRBJ2-1, with D possibly TRBD2 on 6 matching bases. Germline V lookup: CDR1 LGHDT, CDR2 YNNKEL (reference sequence). V was pared by 4 bases and J by 8 bases, with 15 bases between. The CDR3 is 14 residues long. This CDR3 reads CASSPGRLAYEQFF. The CDR3 DNA sequence: TGTGCCAGCAGCCCGGGGCGGCTAGCGTATGAGCAGTTCTTC.

This clonotype came up many times. The rearrangement joins TRBV7-9 to TRBJ1-4; D gene unclear. This CDR3 contains 16 residues. V lost 5 bases, J lost 7 bases, and 20 bases lay in between. CDR1 and CDR2 from the germline V gene are SEHNR and FQNEAQ (reference sequence). In DNA, the CDR3 is TGTGCCAGCAGCCCCTGGGATCTCGAAGCGGGTGAAAAACTGTTTTTT. As protein: CASSPWDLEAGEKLFF.

This clonotype was seen at least ten times. The chain carries TRBV20-1 and TRBJ1-2; TRBD1 matches at 9 bases. Trimming took 5 bases from V and 2 from J; bases not matched to a gene: 9. CDR3 size: 15 residues. CDR1 and CDR2 from the germline V gene are DFQATT and SNEGSKA (reference sequence). CDR3 sequence (DNA): TGCAGTGCTCTGCCGATAGGGACAGGGAACTATGGCTACACCTTC. Protein: CSALPIGTGNYGYTF.

V and J are TRBV6-5 and TRBJ2-7; 11 bases map to TRBD2. After removal of 4 bases from V and 3 bases from J, the junction contained 2 bases not matched to a gene. Per germline, CDR1 MNHEY and CDR2 SVGAGI. The CDR3 runs 14 residues. DNA for the CDR3: TGTGCCAGCAGTTGGACTAGCGGGCTCTACGAGCAGTACTTC. It translates to CASSWTSGLYEQYF.

The table lists this clonotype with many counts. J is TRBJ2-1 and V is TRBV7-2; no definite D call. Trimming shortened V by 0 bases and J by 4 bases, and 10 bases separated the two germline ends. Germline V gene sequence: CDR1 SGHTA, CDR2 FQGNSA. The CDR3 has 15 amino acids. The CDR3 DNA is TGTGCCAGCAGCTTAGCATTCGGCAGATACAATGAGCAGTTCTTC. It encodes CASSLAFGRYNEQFF.

This clonotype showed up many times. The V and J genes are TRBV7-2 and TRBJ1-4; a possible D gene is TRBD1 (6 bases). With 5 bases removed from V and 8 bases from J, the gap between germline ends came to 12 bases. Germline CDR1 and CDR2: SGHTA and FQGNSA. The CDR3 spans 13 residues. CDR3 residues: CASSIQRGEKLFF. CDR3 nucleotides: TGTGCCAGCAGCATTCAAAGGGGGGAAAAACTGTTTTTT. Combining the CDR3 with reference TRBV7-2 and TRBJ1-4 gives the whole variable domain GAGVSQSPSNKVTEKGKDVELRCDPISGHTALYWYRQSLGQGLEFLIYFQGNSAPDKSGLPSDRFSAERTGGSVSTLTIQRTQQEDSAVYLCASSIQRGEKLFFGSGTQLSVL.

The table lists this clonotype with a few counts. The chain joins TRBV5-1 to TRBJ2-7; weak D call: TRBD2 (5 bases). There are 15 residues in the CDR3. V was clipped by 6 bases and J by 3 bases, with 19 bases between them. Germline CDR1 is SGHRS and CDR2 is YFSETQ. The CDR3 protein is CASTPGSGVVYEQYF. The CDR3 nucleotides are TGCGCCAGCACCCCGGGAAGTGGGGTTGTCTACGAGCAGTACTTC.

This clonotype was detected many times. V gene TRBV12-3 or TRBV12-4 combines with J gene TRBJ1-5; maybe TRBD1 (5 bases). The V gene lost 1 base and the J gene lost 3 bases, with 10 bases spanning the gap. The CDR3 contains 15 residues. DNA of the CDR3: TGTGCCAGCAGTTTAGGGCGGGGGTCCAATCAGCCCCAGCATTTT. Residues: CASSLGRGSNQPQHF.

This clonotype was found many times. This rearrangement joins TRBV4-2 to TRBJ2-2, with a weak D call TRBD1 (5 bases). V was pared by 0 bases and J by 5 bases, with 16 bases between. The germline V gene encodes CDR1 LGHNA and CDR2 YNFKEQ. The CDR3 has 17 amino acids. CDR3 loop: CASSQDSARVRTGELFF. In DNA, the CDR3 is TGTGCCAGCAGCCAAGATTCCGCCAGGGTCCGGACCGGGGAGCTGTTTTTT.

The table lists this clonotype with many counts. This rearrangement joins TRBV20-1 to TRBJ1-3, with unresolved D. Germline V gene lookup returns CDR1 DFQATT and CDR2 SNEGSKA (reference sequence). V was clipped by 6 bases and J by 0 bases, with 12 bases between them. CDR3 length: 14 amino acids. The CDR3 spells CSAPPSRSGNTIYF. Written as DNA, the CDR3 is TGCAGTGCCCCACCCAGTCGCTCTGGAAACACCATATATTTT.

This clonotype was seen many times. The chain recombines TRBV4-2 with TRBJ2-1, with 8 nucleotides matching TRBD2. The CDR3 has 17 amino acids. After removal of 0 bases from V and 4 bases from J, the junction contained 8 bases not matched to a gene. CDR1 is LGHNA and CDR2 is YNFKEQ in the germline V gene. CDR3 in amino acids: CASSQDEGREVYNEQFF. Here the CDR3 DNA reads TGTGCCAGCAGCCAAGATGAAGGGCGGGAGGTTTACAATGAGCAGTTCTTC.

With respect to this clonotype: This may stem from a read error, because a much larger clone lies one nucleotide away. The genes are TRBV4-3 and TRBJ2-7; possible D gene TRBD2, 7 bases. V shed 5 bases and J shed 0 bases, with 14 bases lying between them. CDR1 is LGHNA, CDR2 YSLEER, per germline. This CDR3 spans 15 amino acids. For the CDR3, the DNA is TGCGCCAGCAGCAAAGGGGGAGGGGGCTCCTACGAGCAGTACTTC. It codes for CASSKGGGGSYEQYF.

This clonotype was recorded many times. This chain links TRBV4-2 with TRBJ2-3; D is uncertain. The ends were cut back, 0 bases at V and 2 bases at J, with 9 bases in the middle. The CDR3 is 15 residues long. Germline loops: CDR1 LGHNA, CDR2 YNFKEQ. CDR3 coding DNA: TGTGCCAGCAGCCAAGATTTCAGACTCACAGATACGCAGTATTTT. Protein: CASSQDFRLTDTQYF.